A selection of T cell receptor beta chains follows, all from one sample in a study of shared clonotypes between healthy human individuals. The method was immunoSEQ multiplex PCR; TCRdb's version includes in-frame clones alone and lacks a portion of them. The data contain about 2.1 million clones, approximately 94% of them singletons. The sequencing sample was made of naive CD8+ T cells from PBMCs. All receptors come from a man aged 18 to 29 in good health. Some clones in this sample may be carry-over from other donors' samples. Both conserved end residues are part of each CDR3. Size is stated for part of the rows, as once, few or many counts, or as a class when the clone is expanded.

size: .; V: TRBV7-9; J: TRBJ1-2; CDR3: CASSFIGQGNYGYTF
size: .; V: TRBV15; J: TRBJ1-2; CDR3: CATSREAGRSYGYTF
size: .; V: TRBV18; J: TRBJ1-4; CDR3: CASSPGSGVNEKLFF
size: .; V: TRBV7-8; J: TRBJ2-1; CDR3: CASSPPGGDGEQFF
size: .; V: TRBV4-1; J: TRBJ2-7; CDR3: CASSPGTTHEQYF
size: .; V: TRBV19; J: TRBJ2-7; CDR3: CASSTDRGPSPYEQYF
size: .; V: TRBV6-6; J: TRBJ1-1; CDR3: CASTGEAAFF
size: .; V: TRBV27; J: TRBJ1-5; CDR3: CASSLIGPKGSGNQPQHF
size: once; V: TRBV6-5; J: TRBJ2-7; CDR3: CASQTSGWAYEQYF
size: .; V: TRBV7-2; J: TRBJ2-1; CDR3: CASSFDSSSYNEQFF
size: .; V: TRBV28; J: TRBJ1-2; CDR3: CASSIDRGRIYGYTF
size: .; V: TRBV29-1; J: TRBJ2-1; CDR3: CSVNFVINNEQFF
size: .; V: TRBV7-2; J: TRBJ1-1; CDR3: CASSLRQGYTEAFF
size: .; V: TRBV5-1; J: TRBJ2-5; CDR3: CASSKDRIQETQYF
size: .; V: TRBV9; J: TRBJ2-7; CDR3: CASSAGSADSYEQYF